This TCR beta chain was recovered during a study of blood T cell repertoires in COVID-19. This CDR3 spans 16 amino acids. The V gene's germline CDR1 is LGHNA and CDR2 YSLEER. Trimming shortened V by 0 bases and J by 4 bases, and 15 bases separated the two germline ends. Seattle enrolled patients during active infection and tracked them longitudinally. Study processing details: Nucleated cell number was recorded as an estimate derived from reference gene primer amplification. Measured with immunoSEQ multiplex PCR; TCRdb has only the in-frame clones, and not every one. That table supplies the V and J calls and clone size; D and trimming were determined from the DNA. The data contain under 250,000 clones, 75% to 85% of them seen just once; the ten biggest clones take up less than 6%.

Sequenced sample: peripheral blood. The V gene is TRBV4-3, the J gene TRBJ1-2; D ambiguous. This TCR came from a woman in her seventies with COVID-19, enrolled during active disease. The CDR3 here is CASSQERSSSSYGYTF. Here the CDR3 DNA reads TGCGCCAGCAGCCAAGAGAGATCATCGAGTAGCTATGGCTACACCTTC.